The source of this T cell receptor (beta chain) is a study of cytomegalovirus exposure and HLA in healthy donors. Study results and caveats: Some TCR beta chains (more than 150 of them) were listed as cytomegalovirus-associated.

On this clone: Antigen: not known.

Use of 60 Vbeta and 13 Jbeta primers characterized the PCR. Generated by immunoSEQ multiplex PCR, the TCRdb table keeps only in-frame clones and is missing some. The table has 70,000 to 100,000 clones, under 80% seen once. CDR1 and CDR2 (germline): MGHRA, YSYEKL. The CDR3 is 18 residues long. V shed 0 bases and J shed 6 bases, with 20 bases lying between them. The chain couples TRBV4-1 to TRBJ1-4; perhaps TRBD1 as D (5 bases). This clonotype was sampled from a woman aged 45-59 years in good health and CMV-seropositive. Input material: PBMCs. The CDR3 protein is CASSQDPYLAVRDEKLFF. The CDR3 DNA is TGCGCCAGCAGCCAAGATCCCTACTTGGCGGTCAGGGATGAAAAACTGTTTTTT.